The clone carrying this T cell receptor beta chain was recorded a few times. V trimming: 6 bases; J trimming: 5 bases; junction bases outside the gene matches: 8. Germline loops: CDR1 SGHTA, CDR2 FQGNSA. The CDR3 loop spans 15 amino acids. The second PCR ran about 6 to 11 cycles with a sample-barcoded 5' primer and J-beta primers. TCRdb reprocessed the 5' RACE reads via MiXCR and lists one record per CDR3 protein. The data show about 560,000 distinct CDR3 sequences, 25% to 35% seen once. The data belong to a study of blood T cells in healthy people across ages. Separately, the same data were catalogued under a study of T cells of mothers and their children. That source notes: Researchers found no T cell clones that were persistent and microchimeric.

Sequenced input: blood. The clonotype originates from a boy between 2 and 10 years old in good health. V and J are TRBV7-2 and TRBJ2-5, with 11 bases matching TRBD2. Written as DNA, the CDR3 is TGTGCCAGCAGGAAATCTAGCGGGAGGAGTGAGACCCAGTACTTC. Protein sequence: CASRKSSGRSETQYF.